This TCR beta chain was recorded in a study of blood T cell repertoires in COVID-19. Germline V gene sequence: CDR1 MNHEY, CDR2 SVGAGI. This CDR3 is built from 12 residues. V was pared by 4 bases and J by 7 bases, with 8 bases between. TCRdb keeps only in-frame clones here, not all; method: immunoSEQ multiplex PCR. The sample yields some 340,000 clones, 85% seen once. The V gene is TRBV6-5, the J gene TRBJ2-1; D not certain. This TCR derives from a woman aged 18-35 years with acute or convalescent COVID-19. The sequencing sample was made of peripheral blood. DNA for the CDR3: TGTGCCAGCAGTTTGGGCGAGAATGAGCAGTTCTTC. This gives the protein CASSLGENEQFF.